This T cell receptor beta chain is from a study of Ad26.COV2.S vaccination and SARS-CoV-2 variants. Study findings and constraints: Substantial breadth in spike-specific CD8+ and CD4+ T cell responses was reportedly seen after vaccination.

For this clone: The antigen remains undetermined.

Treatment denoted: some 20 received Ad26.COV2.S at low or high dose, single or two shots; roughly five received placebo; per-sample allocation not given. Sampling was done on day 63 after the first vaccine or placebo injection. Boston supplied an adult donor aged 18-55 years. Clones were sequenced by immunoSEQ multiplex PCR, and TCRdb holds only the in-frame ones, with some missing. The data contain about 260,000 clones, around 90% of them singletons. CDR3 length equals 16 residues. Per germline, CDR1 MNHNY and CDR2 SVGAGI (reference sequence). V was cut by 2 bases and J by 4 bases, with 15 bases left in between.

The input for sequencing was peripheral blood, taken in a trial of Ad26.COV2.S vaccine versus placebo. The source is a person aged 18 to 59 who received the Ad26.COV2.S COVID-19 vaccine or a placebo. The chain combines TRBV6-6 with TRBJ2-1, with D unresolved. CDR3: CASSYRVGLKYNEQFF. The CDR3 DNA reads TGTGCCAGCAGTTACAGGGTCGGGCTGAAGTACAATGAGCAGTTCTTC.